Listed here are 12 T cell receptor beta chains from one sample, sequenced in a study of T cell clonality in common variable immunodeficiency (dated by TCRdb to between 2014 and 2017). The library came from the immunoSEQ multiplex PCR assay. TCRdb holds this immuneACCESS table with in-frame rearrangements only. Some clones are missing; in checked studies, unresolved V genes explain under half, and the rest has no known cause. This sample has over 55,000 clones, none of them a singleton. Of the sample, more than 1.5% is held by the ten largest clones. The sequenced material came from peripheral blood mononuclear cells. Source of these receptors: a person aged 18-70 years in good health.

The sample holds many counts of this clone. Read sequence stops 3 residues before the CDR3 end, and the germline J gene provides the missing end. The chain is built from TRBV10-2 and TRBJ2-7; perhaps TRBD1 as D (6 bases). The CDR3 spans 12 residues. CDR1 is WSHSY, CDR2 SAAADI, per germline. Trimming left V 7 bases short and J 2 bases short, with 9 bases between. CDR3 protein: CASMDSAYEQYF. The sequenced part of the CDR3 DNA is TGCGCCAGCATGGACAGTGCCTACGAG.

This clone was seen at least ten times. This chain's CDR3 is CASSQEMDRPYGYTF. CDR3 bases read: TGTGCCAGCAGCCAAGAGATGGACAGGCCCTATGGC. The rearrangement links TRBV4-2 to TRBJ1-2; 7 bases align to TRBD1. The missing CDR3 end, 3 residues past where the read stops, is filled in from the germline J gene. Germline V CDR1 and CDR2: LGHNA, YNFKEQ. The junction had 5 bases not matched to a gene; V was cut back by 0 bases and J by 4 bases. The CDR3 sequence is 15 residues long.

This clone was recorded many times. Sequencing ends 3 residues short of the CDR3 end; the germline J gene provides the rest. V is TRBV11-3 and J is TRBJ2-7; perhaps TRBD2 as D (5 bases). This CDR3 comprises 14 residues. CDR1 SGHNT and CDR2 YENEEA come from the germline V gene. Trimming left V 2 bases short and J 4 bases short, with 12 bases between. The chain's CDR3 is CASSLRSGPYEQYF. CDR3 bases read: TGTGCCAGCAGCTTAAGGAGCGGACCTTACGAG.

In this sample, this clone turned up many times. From the germline J gene comes the end of the CDR3, since the read stops 3 residues before it. The chain couples TRBV20-1 to TRBJ2-3; 9 nucleotides line up with TRBD1. The J segment lost 1 base and the V segment lost 6 bases, leaving 17 bases of the junction unmatched. The CDR3 consists of 18 residues. CDR1 and CDR2 (germline): DFQATT, SNEGSKA (reference sequence). The sequenced part of the CDR3 DNA is TGCAGTGCCGTACCGGGACAGGGTAGCGGGCGGGGCACAGATACG. This encodes CSAVPGQGSGRGTDT. The whole CDR3 reads CSAVPGQGSGRGTDTQYF.

This clone was detected many times. The missing CDR3 end, 3 residues past where the read stops, is filled in from the germline J gene. The chain joins TRBV20-1 to TRBJ2-3; D possibly corresponds to TRBD1 (5 bases). V dropped 5 bases and J dropped 0 bases, with 12 bases sitting between them. Germline V gene sequence: CDR1 DFQATT, CDR2 SNEGSKA (reference sequence). The CDR3 consists of 14 residues. The CDR3 loop is CSAHDRGSTDTQYF. The CDR3 DNA, read in part, is TGCAGTGCTCACGACAGAGGCAGCACAGATACG.

In its sample, this clone was seen many times. Sequencing ends 3 residues short of the CDR3 end; the germline J gene provides the rest. The rearrangement links TRBV6-4 to TRBJ2-2; 9 bases fit TRBD2. V shed 8 bases, J shed 3 bases, and the junction held 4 bases outside the gene matches. This CDR3 has 14 amino acids. Germline lookup yields CDR1 MRHNA and CDR2 SNTAGT. The sequenced part of the CDR3 DNA is TGTGCCAGCGGTAGCGGGAGCGACACCGGGGAG. Translated, it gives CASGSGSDTGE. The CDR3 as a whole reads CASGSGSDTGELFF.

This clone was observed at least ten times. The CDR3 goes on 3 residues after the read ends, and that part is filled in from the germline J gene. The chain recombines TRBV6-2 or TRBV6-3 with TRBJ1-4; D is possibly TRBD1 (6 bases). V was trimmed by 4 bases and J by 3 bases, leaving 12 bases between them. Germline assignment: CDR1 MNHEY and CDR2 SVGEGT. This CDR3 spans 15 amino acids. CDR3 amino acids: CASSFADSSNEKLFF. Incomplete CDR3 DNA: TGTGCCAGCAGTTTCGCGGACAGCTCTAATGAAAAA.

Many counts were recorded for this clone. The read gets to within 3 residues of the CDR3 end, and the germline J gene fills in the rest. The rearrangement uses TRBV20-1 and TRBJ2-1, with 12 nucleotides matching TRBD2. Trimming removed 3 bases from V and 0 bases from J; junction bases left unmatched: 9. The CDR3 loop spans 18 amino acids. The germline CDR1 and CDR2 sequences are DFQATT and SNEGSKA (reference sequence). CDR3 bases read: TGCAGTGCTAGTTCACCTAGCGGGAGGGGTAGCTCCTACAATGAG. Its translation is CSASSPSGRGSSYNE. The CDR3 in full is CSASSPSGRGSSYNEQFF.

This clone was detected ten times or more. Coverage ceases 3 residues before the CDR3 finishes, and the germline J gene fills in the end. The V gene is TRBV5-4, the J gene TRBJ1-2, with TRBD1 matching 9 bases. The germline V gene has CDR1 SGHNT and CDR2 YYREEE (reference sequence). Trimming cost V 0 bases and J 2 bases; bases outside gene matches: 5. This CDR3 spans 16 amino acids. CDR3 sequence: CASSLAPGTGNYGYTF. The sequenced CDR3 bases are TGTGCCAGCAGCTTGGCCCCGGGGACAGGGAACTATGGC.

This clone was found many times. Read coverage stops 3 residues before the CDR3 terminus; the germline J gene supplies the remainder. The chain recombines TRBV5-1 with TRBJ2-7; D ambiguous. Germline V gene data show CDR1 as SGHRS and CDR2 as YFSETQ. There are 16 residues in the CDR3. V lost 2 bases, J lost 0 bases, and 15 bases lay in between. The CDR3 sequence: CASSLQQTGPSYEQYF. The DNA read from the CDR3 is TGCGCCAGCAGCTTACAACAGACCGGCCCCTCCTACGAG.

This clone was recorded at least ten times. The read ends 3 residues shy of where the CDR3 ends; the end is completed using the germline J gene. V and J are TRBV2 and TRBJ2-2; 10 bases line up with TRBD1. The germline gives CDR1 SNHLY, CDR2 FYNNEI. The CDR3 has 14 amino acids. V shed 5 bases, J shed 6 bases, and the junction held 3 bases outside the gene matches. The part of the CDR3 DNA that was read is TGTGCCAGCAGTCAAGACAGGGGGCCCGGGGAG. As protein: CASSQDRGPGE. The complete CDR3 reads CASSQDRGPGELFF. Combining the CDR3 with reference TRBV2 and TRBJ2-2 gives the whole variable domain EPEVTQTPSHQVTQMGQEVILRCVPISNHLYFYWYRQILGQKVEFLVSFYNNEISEKSEIFDDQFSVERPDGSNFTLKIRSTKLEDSAMYFCASSQDRGPGELFFGEGSRLTVL.

This clone showed up many times. The DNA ends 3 residues before the CDR3 does, and the rest of the CDR3 is filled in from the germline J gene. The gene calls are TRBV2 and TRBJ2-7, with 8 bases that match TRBD1. The CDR3 consists of 17 residues. Germline CDR1 SNHLY, CDR2 FYNNEI. V trimming: 4 bases; J trimming: 0 bases; junction bases outside the gene matches: 11. The covered CDR3 bases are TGTGCCAGCAGTGGCCACATCGGACAGGGCCTCTCCTACGAG. It codes for CASSGHIGQGLSYE. The complete CDR3 protein is CASSGHIGQGLSYEQYF.